This TCR beta chain was recovered during a study of vaccination and CD4 T cells after COVID-19. Whole-study findings and limits: Among convalescent patients, a median roughly 88% of reactive clones emerged only after vaccination.

Noted treatment: 10-day PBMC culture with coronavirus spike peptide pools or control peptides (ViraFEST assay). Once obtained from cultured CD4+ T cells, the DNA was sequenced using the Oncomine TCR Beta short-read assay. One entry per CDR3 protein, called by TCRdb with MiXCR from the PCR reads. The sample includes approximately 14,000 distinct CDR3 sequences, around 30% of them seen just once. Worth noting for this clonotype: Its antigen is unidentified.

The V gene's germline CDR1 is SEHNR and CDR2 FQNEAQ (reference sequence). Unmatched junction bases numbered 3, after V lost 5 bases and J lost 0 bases. The CDR3 covers 14 residues. Sequenced input: cultured CD4+ T cells from blood. The chain has TRBV7-9 and TRBJ1-1; 7 bases map to TRBD1. The clonotype was recovered from a human donor with COVID-19. CDR3 amino acids: CASSLGTVNTEAFF. The DNA of the CDR3 is TGTGCCAGCAGCCTCGGGACAGTGAACACTGAAGCTTTCTTT.